This T cell receptor beta chain was recorded in a study of blood T cell repertoires in COVID-19. Looking at the study overall: PBMCs, B-cell-depleted T cells, or T cells were the source of the cDNA or gDNA that made up the material.

In germline, CDR1 is GTSNPN, CDR2 SVGIG (reference sequence). This CDR3 spans 15 amino acids. V was pared by 4 bases and J by 5 bases, with 5 bases of the junction left unmatched. Original processing notes: Amplification from reference gene primers served as the basis for estimated nucleated cell counts. Profiling relied on immunoSEQ multiplex PCR, and the TCRdb table lists in-frame clones only, not all of them. From that table come the V and J calls and clone size; the DNA was used to work out D and trimming. This sample carries 220,000 or so clones, around 84% of them seen once, and the ten largest clones take about 20%.

This receptor was taken from a man under 40 with active or convalescent COVID-19. Sequencing was carried out using peripheral blood. The V and J genes are TRBV30 and TRBJ2-1, with TRBD2 identical over 13 bases. CDR3 protein: CAWNHGLAGDNEQFF. The CDR3 DNA is TGTGCCTGGAACCATGGACTAGCGGGAGACAATGAGCAGTTCTTC.